The 27 T cell receptor beta chains reported below all come from one sample, sequenced in a study of blood T cell repertoires in COVID-19. The data were produced by immunoSEQ multiplex PCR, yet TCRdb's version contains in-frame clones alone and is incomplete. This sample carries about 310,000 clones, around 85% of them seen once, and the ten largest clones take over 1.5%. Sequences were obtained from PBMCs or T cells enriched from blood (not recorded which). These receptors were taken from a woman in her thirties who had been exposed to COVID-19.

The CDR3 spells CAWSVGQRLRAKNIQYF. The DNA for the CDR3 is TGTGCCTGGAGTGTGGGACAGAGATTGAGGGCCAAAAACATTCAGTACTTC. The J gene is TRBJ2-4, the V gene TRBV30; 7 bases map to TRBD1. After removal of 0 bases from V and 1 base from J, the junction contained 9 bases not matched to a gene. The CDR3 covers 17 residues. Germline V gene data show CDR1 as GTSNPN and CDR2 as SVGIG (reference sequence).

This chain joins TRBV19 and TRBJ1-5; D uncertain. The V gene's germline CDR1 is LNHDA and CDR2 SQIVND (reference sequence). This CDR3 is 14 amino acids long. Trimming took 1 base from V and 0 from J, leaving 4 bases between them. The CDR3 region is CASSIGPSNQPQHF. The CDR3, as DNA: TGTGCCAGTAGTATAGGGCCTAGCAATCAGCCCCAGCATTTT.

The rearrangement links TRBV9 to TRBJ1-4; 9 bases are a match to TRBD1. Germline CDR1 and CDR2: SGDLS and YYNGEE. V lost 4 bases, J lost 2 bases, and 9 bases stayed unmatched. The CDR3 totals 17 residues. The CDR3 sequence is CASSPHGQGRTNEKLFF. For the CDR3, the DNA is TGTGCCAGCAGCCCTCACGGACAGGGGCGGACTAATGAAAAACTGTTTTTT.

The rearrangement links TRBV4-3 to TRBJ1-6, with TRBD1 as a possible D gene (6 bases). The V end was cut by 2 bases, the J end by 10 bases, with 15 bases between. Germline V gene data show CDR1 as LGHNA and CDR2 as YSLEER. The CDR3 extends over 15 amino acids. CDR3 coding DNA: TGCGCCAGCAGCCAATCTCACAGGGAGGGGTCACCCCTCCACTTT. Encoded protein: CASSQSHREGSPLHF.

The chain is built from TRBV7-2 and TRBJ2-3; 13 positions match TRBD2. The CDR3 covers 16 residues. CDR1 is SGHTA, CDR2 FQGNSA, per germline. The V segment lost 6 bases and the J segment 2 bases; nucleotides outside the gene matches: 5. The chain's CDR3 is CASSLTSGGATDTQYF. CDR3 nucleotide sequence: TGTGCCAGCAGTCTAACTAGCGGGGGGGCCACAGATACGCAGTATTTT.

This clone was found once. The chain joins TRBV28 to TRBJ2-7; 7 positions agree with TRBD2. Germline values: CDR1 MDHEN, CDR2 SYDVKM. The CDR3 totals 15 residues. J was trimmed by 1 base and V by 7 bases; bases with no gene match: 10. CDR3 DNA: TGTGCCAGCACTAGCGGCGCCAGTACTTCCTACGAGCAGTACTTC. This translates into CASTSGASTSYEQYF.

The chain employs TRBV2 and TRBJ2-7; 7 positions agree with TRBD1. The ends lost 9 bases at V and 7 bases at J; junction bases unmatched: 12. The CDR3 is made up of 13 amino acids. Germline CDR1 SNHLY, CDR2 FYNNEI. The CDR3 loop is CASELQGLGEQYF. CDR3 sequence (DNA): TGTGCCAGTGAACTACAGGGGTTGGGGGAGCAGTACTTC.

The CDR3 DNA reads TGTGCCTCCAGTGGACAGATATCAACTAATGAAAAACTGTTTTTT. Its translation: CASSGQISTNEKLFF. The gene calls are TRBV28 and TRBJ1-4, with D perhaps matching TRBD1 (6 bases). The V end was cut by 11 bases, the J end by 0 bases, with 16 bases between. CDR1 MDHEN and CDR2 SYDVKM come from the germline V gene. The length of the CDR3 is 15 residues.

This chain joins TRBV20-1 and TRBJ2-5; possibly TRBD1 for D (5 bases). The ends were cut back, 3 bases at V and 2 bases at J, with 16 bases in the middle. Germline CDR1 is DFQATT and CDR2 is SNEGSKA (reference sequence). This CDR3 comprises 15 residues. The CDR3 nucleotides are TGCAGTGCTAGTGCCCCAAGGGGCGATCAAGAGACCCAGTACTTC. This encodes CSASAPRGDQETQYF.

V usage is TRBV7-9 and J usage is TRBJ2-7; D gene uncertain. Per germline, CDR1 SEHNR and CDR2 FQNEAQ (reference sequence). The CDR3 is made up of 14 amino acids. V dropped 10 bases and J dropped 0 bases, with 16 bases sitting between them. CDR3 sequence: CAIEPLWSSYEQYF. Written as DNA, the CDR3 is TGTGCCATCGAACCCCTTTGGAGCTCCTACGAGCAGTACTTC.

The chain has TRBV11-2 and TRBJ1-5; 10 bases are a match to TRBD1. Germline V gives CDR1 SGHAT, CDR2 FQNNGV. The ends lost 3 bases at V and 3 bases at J; junction bases unmatched: 8. The CDR3 runs to 17 residues. CDR3 DNA: TGTGCCAGCAGCTTGGGTTATGGACAGGGGGACAATCAGCCCCAGCATTTT. This encodes CASSLGYGQGDNQPQHF.

The V call is TRBV5-1, the J call TRBJ2-5; 12 positions agree with TRBD2. The CDR3 runs 16 residues. CDR1 is SGHRS and CDR2 is YFSETQ in the germline V gene. V was clipped by 4 bases and J by 4 bases; unmatched bases: 8. For the CDR3, the DNA is TGCGCCAGCAGCCCTGGACTAGCGGGGTTGCGAGAGACCCAGTACTTC. Translating gives CASSPGLAGLRETQYF.

The chain links TRBV6-2 or TRBV6-3 to TRBJ2-7, with 7 bases aligning to TRBD1. V shed 0 bases, J shed 2 bases, and the junction held 4 bases outside the gene matches. In germline, CDR1 is MNHEY, CDR2 SVGEGT. This CDR3 region has 15 residues. The CDR3 bases are TGTGCCAGCAGTTACTCGATCCAGGGGGCCTACGAGCAGTACTTC. This sequence encodes CASSYSIQGAYEQYF.

This clone was recorded many times. The same CDR3 also results from other DNA sequences found in this sample. The V gene is TRBV9, the J gene TRBJ2-7; 8 positions match TRBD2. The CDR3 has 15 residues. Per the germline V gene, CDR1 is SGDLS and CDR2 is YYNGEE. The trim removed 0 bases at V and 4 bases at J, leaving 6 bases unmatched. DNA of the CDR3: TGTGCCAGCAGCGTAGAAACGGGGGGGACTTACGAGCAGTACTTC. Translating it yields CASSVETGGTYEQYF.

The V call is TRBV24-1, the J call TRBJ2-1, with D unclear. The CDR3 consists of 15 residues. Trimming removed 4 bases at V and 0 bases at J, with 9 bases between. Germline values: CDR1 KGHDR, CDR2 SFDVKD. The CDR3 DNA sequence: TGTGCCACCAGTGAGCTTTATAGCTCCTACAATGAGCAGTTCTTC. Protein product: CATSELYSSYNEQFF.

The genes are TRBV5-1 and TRBJ2-5, with D possibly being TRBD2 (5 bases). Trimming took off 3 bases at V and 3 bases at J, with 18 bases between the two ends. The CDR3 consists of 16 residues. The germline V gene has CDR1 SGHRS and CDR2 YFSETQ. The CDR3 region is CASSSRGNSGEETQYF. The CDR3 coding sequence is TGCGCCAGCAGCTCTCGAGGGAACAGCGGCGAAGAGACCCAGTACTTC.

The genes are TRBV27 and TRBJ2-7; the match to TRBD1 covers 8 bases. CDR1 and CDR2 from the germline V gene are MNHEY and SMNVEV (reference sequence). CDR3 length: 14 residues. V trimming: 9 bases; J trimming: 4 bases; junction bases outside the gene matches: 11. CDR3 nucleotides: TGTGCCAGTGGGATCCGGGACAGGCAATACGAGCAGTACTTC. Translation: CASGIRDRQYEQYF.

This chain links TRBV7-9 with TRBJ2-4, with D possibly being TRBD2 (5 bases). The CDR3 has 14 residues. V was shortened by 4 bases and J by 4 bases, with 11 bases between the two germline ends. CDR1 is SEHNR, CDR2 FQNEAQ, per germline (reference sequence). The CDR3, as DNA: TGTGCCAGCAGCTCACTGAGGACTAAAAACATTCAGTACTTC. This sequence encodes CASSSLRTKNIQYF.

The rearrangement uses TRBV7-2 and TRBJ1-2; D is unresolved. V was clipped by 1 base and J by 5 bases, with 14 bases between them. The CDR3 has 15 amino acids. Per germline, CDR1 SGHTA and CDR2 FQGNSA. Here the CDR3 reads CASSLDLGGSYGYTF. Here the CDR3 DNA reads TGTGCCAGCAGCTTAGACCTAGGCGGAAGTTATGGCTACACCTTC.

V gene TRBV28 combines with J gene TRBJ1-4; TRBD1 aligns across 11 bases. The CDR3 has 17 amino acids. With V trimmed by 5 bases and J by 7 bases, 12 bases remained unmatched. The germline V gene has CDR1 MDHEN and CDR2 SYDVKM. The DNA of the CDR3 is TGTGCCAGCAGTCAAGACGGGACAGGGGGATTCCGTGAAAAACTGTTTTTT. This codes for CASSQDGTGGFREKLFF.

The CDR3 DNA sequence: TGTGCCAGCAGCTTGGATCCAGGGGGATCTCGGGATACGCAGTATTTT. This codes for CASSLDPGGSRDTQYF. The V and J genes are TRBV7-8 and TRBJ2-3; 7 nucleotides line up with TRBD1. CDR3 length: 16 residues. Germline V gives CDR1 SGHVS, CDR2 FQNEAQ. V was pared by 3 bases and J by 6 bases, with 12 bases of the junction left unmatched.

The chain uses TRBV3-1 (or the pseudogene TRBV3-2) and TRBJ1-1, with a tentative D call TRBD1 (6 bases). The length of the CDR3 is 15 residues. Germline V gene sequence: CDR1 LGHDT, CDR2 YNNKEL (reference sequence). V lost 5 bases and J 2 bases, leaving 15 bases between the germline ends. The CDR3 DNA reads as TGTGCCAGCAGCACCTCAGGGGTGGGAAACACTGAAGCTTTCTTT. The encoded protein is CASSTSGVGNTEAFF.

The chain uses TRBV5-1 and TRBJ2-5; 11 bases fit TRBD1. This CDR3 spans 16 amino acids. Per germline, CDR1 SGHRS and CDR2 YFSETQ. Trimming removed 2 bases from V and 1 base from J; junction bases left unmatched: 4. The CDR3 coding sequence is TGCGCCAGCAGCTTCACCGGGACAGGGGGCCAAGAGACCCAGTACTTC. It encodes CASSFTGTGGQETQYF.

With regard to this clone: Other nucleotide sequences in the sample specify the same CDR3. This rearrangement joins TRBV30 to TRBJ2-2, with a possible D match to TRBD1 (6 bases). CDR1 is GTSNPN, CDR2 SVGIG, per germline (reference sequence). The CDR3 runs to 12 residues. Trimming cost V 3 bases and J 5 bases, with 7 bases left between them. CDR3 sequence: CAWRGGTGELFF. CDR3 nucleotides: TGTGCCTGGAGAGGGGGAACCGGGGAGCTGTTTTTT.

V gene TRBV2 combines with J gene TRBJ1-3; no clear D gene. The CDR3 sequence is 13 residues long. The V end was cut by 7 bases, the J end by 2 bases, with 9 bases between. Looked up from germline, CDR1 is SNHLY and CDR2 is FYNNEI. The CDR3 reads CASIRMTGNTIYF. The CDR3 region has the DNA TGTGCCAGCATCAGAATGACTGGAAACACCATATATTTT.

The chain has TRBV5-1 and TRBJ1-2; tentative D call: TRBD1 (5 bases). The CDR3 consists of 13 residues. The V gene lost 4 bases and the J gene lost 7 bases, with 14 bases spanning the gap. From germline, CDR1 is SGHRS and CDR2 YFSETQ. The CDR3 reads CASSPDSYGGYTF. The CDR3 DNA follows: TGCGCCAGCAGCCCAGACAGCTATGGTGGCTACACCTTC.

The J gene is TRBJ1-2, the V gene TRBV19; D unclear. Germline V gene lookup returns CDR1 LNHDA and CDR2 SQIVND (reference sequence). This CDR3 spans 15 amino acids. The V end was cut by 5 bases, the J end by 3 bases, with 16 bases between. The CDR3 DNA is TGTGCCAGTAGTTTGATGCCCGGGTCGCACTATGGCTACACCTTC. Translation gives CASSLMPGSHYGYTF.